This T cell receptor (beta chain) was identified in a study of response to subunit inactivated influenza vaccine. Study-wide points: Few additional T cells are recruited per seasonal influenza vaccination, authors suggested.

Remarks on this clonotype: Antigen unknown.

One entry per CDR3 protein results from TCRdb running MiXCR on the RT-PCR reads. The sample shows 450,000 to 500,000 distinct CDR3 sequences, approximately 11% of them seen only once. The length of the CDR3 is 16 residues. The V and J ends lost 1 base and 1 base respectively, with 14 bases between them. Germline V CDR1 and CDR2: PRHDT, FYEKMQ (reference sequence). This TCR was sampled from a middle-aged man who received an inactivated influenza vaccine. Sequences were derived from PBMCs from blood, sampled roughly 45 days after vaccination. V is TRBV13 and J is TRBJ2-7, with unresolved D. The CDR3 loop reads CASSLVRQSLSYEQYF. CDR3 coding DNA: TGTGCCAGCAGCTTAGTTCGCCAGTCTTTATCCTACGAGCAGTACTTC.